Presented here are 14 T cell receptor beta chains from one specimen sequenced in a study of blood T cell repertoires in COVID-19. The repertoire was sequenced with immunoSEQ multiplex PCR; TCRdb's copy has only in-frame clones and lacks some. The data contain about 130,000 clones, around four fifths of them singletons. The sample consisted of PBMCs or T cells enriched from blood (not recorded which). The receptors shown here come from a woman in her forties or fifties who had recovered from COVID-19.

CDR3 region: CASRDPGQGANQPQHF. DNA for the CDR3: TGTGCCAGTAGGGACCCGGGACAGGGGGCGAATCAGCCCCAGCATTTT. J is TRBJ1-5 and V is TRBV19; 12 bases agree with TRBD1. The CDR3 has 16 amino acids. The V gene end was trimmed by 6 bases and the J gene end by 4 bases; junction bases not matched to a gene: 7. Per the germline V gene, CDR1 is LNHDA and CDR2 is SQIVND (reference sequence).

This chain uses TRBV7-8 with TRBJ1-1, with a tentative D call TRBD1 (6 bases). The germline V gene has CDR1 SGHVS and CDR2 FQNEAQ. Between the trimmed V and J ends, which lost 5 bases and 1 base, there was a span of 11 bases. The CDR3 has 14 residues. The CDR3 protein is CASSPSGANTEAFF. CDR3 nucleotides: TGTGCCAGCAGCCCCTCAGGGGCGAACACTGAAGCTTTCTTT.

The V call is TRBV7-2, the J call TRBJ2-5, with 10 bases identical to TRBD1. With V trimmed by 5 bases and J by 0 bases, 6 bases remained unmatched. Germline-derived CDR1 and CDR2 are SGHTA and FQGNSA. The CDR3 runs 16 residues. As DNA, the CDR3 is TGTGCCAGCAGCCCAACGGGACAGGGGCACCAAGAGACCCAGTACTTC. Protein: CASSPTGQGHQETQYF.

The DNA for the CDR3 is TGTGCCAGCAGCCCGCCGCAGGGACAAAATTCACCCCTCCACTTT. It codes for CASSPPQGQNSPLHF. This rearrangement joins TRBV7-8 to TRBJ1-6; weak D call: TRBD1 (6 bases). V dropped 5 bases and J dropped 7 bases, with 15 bases sitting between them. Per germline, CDR1 SGHVS and CDR2 FQNEAQ. The CDR3 covers 15 residues.

This clone was detected only once. The chain uses TRBV5-1 and TRBJ1-2, with D uncertain. The CDR3 is made up of 13 amino acids. Germline V lookup: CDR1 SGHRS, CDR2 YFSETQ. V lost 4 bases, J lost 0 bases, and 7 bases lay in between. The CDR3 loop reads CASSPGANYGYTF. The CDR3 region has the DNA TGCGCCAGCAGCCCCGGGGCTAACTATGGCTACACCTTC.

This clone appeared a single time. The CDR3 nucleotides read TGTGCCTGGAACAGGAGATTAGCTAATGGCTACACCTTC. It yields the protein CAWNRRLANGYTF. The chain uses TRBV30 and TRBJ1-2, with D possibly being TRBD1 (5 bases). V was cut by 4 bases and J by 6 bases, with 15 bases left in between. The germline gives CDR1 GTSNPN, CDR2 SVGIG (reference sequence). The CDR3 covers 13 residues.

This chain joins TRBV5-1 and TRBJ2-1; TRBD2 matches 8 bases. This CDR3 is built from 15 residues. V shed 3 bases, J shed 2 bases, and the junction held 4 bases outside the gene matches. Germline V gives CDR1 SGHRS, CDR2 YFSETQ. The CDR3 reads CASSWTSSTYNEQFF. In DNA form, the CDR3 reads TGCGCCAGCAGCTGGACTAGCAGTACCTACAATGAGCAGTTCTTC.

The chain combines TRBV5-1 with TRBJ1-2, with TRBD1 identical over 7 bases. The CDR3 covers 14 residues. In germline, CDR1 is SGHRS, CDR2 YFSETQ. The V segment lost 0 bases and the J segment 3 bases; nucleotides outside the gene matches: 2. The CDR3 nucleotides are TGCGCCAGCAGCTTGGTCCAGGGGGACTATGGCTACACCTTC. This gives the protein CASSLVQGDYGYTF. The whole variable domain, filled in from reference TRBV5-1 and TRBJ1-2, reads KAGVTQTPRYLIKTRGQQVTLSCSPISGHRSVSWYQQTPGQGLQFLFEYFSETQRNKGNFPGRFSGRQFSNSRSEMNVSTLELGDSALYLCASSLVQGDYGYTFGSGTRLTVV.

The chain links TRBV5-1 to TRBJ2-7; TRBD1 matches 10 bases. The CDR3 totals 15 residues. CDR1 and CDR2 from the germline V gene are SGHRS and YFSETQ. The V gene end was trimmed by 5 bases and the J gene end by 3 bases; junction bases not matched to a gene: 8. The CDR3 reads CASRFGQGDVYEQYF. The CDR3 DNA reads as TGCGCCAGCAGATTTGGACAGGGGGATGTCTACGAGCAGTACTTC.

This clone was recorded once. The chain has TRBV6-5 and TRBJ2-7; 7 bases map to TRBD2. The CDR3 is 15 amino acids. Germline V lookup: CDR1 MNHEY, CDR2 SVGAGI. The V and J ends lost 5 bases and 0 bases, in that order; junction bases with no gene match: 7. The CDR3 bases are TGTGCCAGCAGTACGGGGGGTGGATACTCCTACGAGCAGTACGTC. It encodes CASSTGGGYSYEQYV.

CDR3 region: CASSPDSSSYNEQFF. Here the CDR3 DNA reads TGTGCCAGCAGCCCGGACAGTAGCTCCTACAATGAGCAGTTCTTC. The chain links TRBV5-6 to TRBJ2-1; TRBD1 might be the D (6 bases). Per the germline V gene, CDR1 is SGHDT and CDR2 is YYEEEE. Trimming left V 4 bases short and J 0 bases short, with 11 bases between. The CDR3 sequence is 15 residues long.

The chain uses TRBV27 and TRBJ2-2; D ambiguous. This CDR3 contains 15 residues. Trimming stripped 1 base from V and 5 bases from J, with 11 bases between. Germline-derived CDR1 and CDR2 are MNHEY and SMNVEV (reference sequence). In DNA, the CDR3 is TGTGCCAGCAGTTTATATCCAACACGTACCGGGGAGCTGTTTTTT. Encoded protein: CASSLYPTRTGELFF.

This clone showed up just a few times. The gene calls are TRBV6-5 and TRBJ2-3, with 8 bases matching TRBD2. Germline V lookup: CDR1 MNHEY, CDR2 SVGAGI. CDR3 length: 14 amino acids. The junction had 8 bases not matched to a gene; V was cut back by 5 bases and J by 7 bases. Here the CDR3 reads CASSRGTRGNTQYF. Written as DNA, the CDR3 is TGTGCCAGCAGTCGCGGGACTAGAGGAAATACGCAGTATTTT.

V and J are TRBV7-7 and TRBJ2-2; the D gene is possibly TRBD2 (5 bases). The V and J ends lost 3 bases and 6 bases respectively, with 8 bases between them. Germline CDR1 is SSHAT and CDR2 is FNYEAQ (reference sequence). CDR3 length: 13 residues. The CDR3 coding sequence is TGTGCCAGCAGCTTCCGGGATCCCGGGGAGCTGTTTTTT. Encoded protein: CASSFRDPGELFF.